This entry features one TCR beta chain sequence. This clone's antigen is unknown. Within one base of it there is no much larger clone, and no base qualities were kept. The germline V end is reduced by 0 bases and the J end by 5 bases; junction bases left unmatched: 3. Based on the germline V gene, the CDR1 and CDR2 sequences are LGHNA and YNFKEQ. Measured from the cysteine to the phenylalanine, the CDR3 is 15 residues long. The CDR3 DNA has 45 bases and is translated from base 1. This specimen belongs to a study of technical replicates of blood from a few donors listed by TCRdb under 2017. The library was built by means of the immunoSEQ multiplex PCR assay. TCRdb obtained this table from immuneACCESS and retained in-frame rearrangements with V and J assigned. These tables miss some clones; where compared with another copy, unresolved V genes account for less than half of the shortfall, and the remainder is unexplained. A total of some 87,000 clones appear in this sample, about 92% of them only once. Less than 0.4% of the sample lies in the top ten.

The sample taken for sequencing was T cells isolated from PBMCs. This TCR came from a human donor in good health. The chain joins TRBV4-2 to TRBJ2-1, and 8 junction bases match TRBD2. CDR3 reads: CASSQEGSGNNEQFF. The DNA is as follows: TGTGCCAGCAGCCAAGAAGGTAGCGGGAACAATGAGCAGTTCTTC.